This TCR beta chain was recorded in a study of blood T cell repertoires in COVID-19. Clones were sequenced by immunoSEQ multiplex PCR, and TCRdb holds only the in-frame ones, with some missing. The data show a few hundred thousand clones, with 81% seen just once and 1.1% held by the top ten. V gave up 6 bases and J gave up 5 bases; unmatched junction bases: 10. From germline, CDR1 is MNHEY and CDR2 SVGAGI. The CDR3 has 15 residues. In this sample, this clone turned up a few times. Material for sequencing was peripheral blood. The clonotype was recovered from a human donor with acute or convalescent COVID-19. The donor label of this sample is uncertain. The J gene is TRBJ1-1, the V gene TRBV6-5; 9 bases fit TRBD1. This CDR3 is CASRTRGQGSTEAFF. The CDR3 DNA reads as TGTGCCAGCAGGACCCGGGGACAGGGATCAACTGAAGCTTTCTTT.